These T cell receptor beta chains were read from a single sample in a study of T cell repertoires in cytomegalovirus infection. Their target antigens are unknown. TCRdb redid the calling of the reads with MiXCR, one entry per CDR3 protein. The sample contains under 300,000 distinct CDR3 sequences, about 20% of which appear only once. Sequenced here: cultured PBMCs, sampled from culture after CMV antigen stimulation. All receptors derive from a human donor in good health (CMV status not recorded). Some clones in this sample may be carry-over from other donors' samples. Each CDR3 is given without its conserved first and last residue. Fields, in order: clone size, J gene, V gene, D gene, CDR3 protein. The D gene is left open where the match is weak. Rows may omit the clone size; those that give it use once, few, many or a size class.

abundance: .
j_gene: TRBJ1-1
v_gene: TRBV6-1
d_gene: .
CDR3aa: ASSDMGARTLNTEAF

abundance: few
j_gene: TRBJ1-2
v_gene: TRBV4-1
d_gene: .
CDR3aa: ASSQEDPRADGYT

abundance: many
j_gene: TRBJ2-3
v_gene: TRBV7-2
d_gene: TRBD2
CDR3aa: ASSYAGGIDTQY

abundance: many
j_gene: TRBJ2-1
v_gene: TRBV7-9
d_gene: .
CDR3aa: ASSLFTYNEQF

abundance: .
j_gene: TRBJ2-1
v_gene: TRBV5-6
d_gene: TRBD2
CDR3aa: ASSLVELAASNEQF

abundance: .
j_gene: TRBJ1-5
v_gene: TRBV4-1
d_gene: .
CDR3aa: ASSQRTWAGKVQPQH

abundance: .
j_gene: TRBJ2-7
v_gene: TRBV3-1
d_gene: TRBD2
CDR3aa: ASSRGGSYEQY

abundance: .
j_gene: TRBJ1-1
v_gene: TRBV7-6
d_gene: .
CDR3aa: ASSRFFFGGLNTEAF

abundance: many
j_gene: TRBJ1-1
v_gene: TRBV7-2
d_gene: .
CDR3aa: AEVPNTEAF

abundance: many
j_gene: TRBJ1-2
v_gene: TRBV7-8
d_gene: .
CDR3aa: ASSLVGSRPYGYT

abundance: few
j_gene: TRBJ2-3
v_gene: TRBV27
d_gene: .
CDR3aa: ASSFSRPGDTQY

abundance: many
j_gene: TRBJ2-5
v_gene: TRBV7-9
d_gene: TRBD2
CDR3aa: ASSLAGAGQETQY

abundance: many
j_gene: TRBJ1-1
v_gene: TRBV7-2
d_gene: .
CDR3aa: ASLLPTLANTEAF

abundance: many
j_gene: TRBJ1-5
v_gene: TRBV12-3/TRBV12-4
d_gene: .
CDR3aa: ASSLGVLADNQPQH

abundance: few
j_gene: TRBJ2-4
v_gene: TRBV18
d_gene: .
CDR3aa: ASSPLGVGAKNIQY

abundance: .
j_gene: TRBJ1-5
v_gene: TRBV5-4
d_gene: .
CDR3aa: ASSLDSRPNQPQH

abundance: few
j_gene: TRBJ1-2
v_gene: TRBV24-1
d_gene: TRBD1
CDR3aa: ATSEGQSSPF

abundance: .
j_gene: TRBJ1-5
v_gene: TRBV6-1
d_gene: .
CDR3aa: ASSEMPGSHQPQH

abundance: few
j_gene: TRBJ2-7
v_gene: TRBV6-6
d_gene: .
CDR3aa: ASRRDSYEQY

abundance: .
j_gene: TRBJ2-4
v_gene: TRBV4-3
d_gene: .
CDR3aa: ASSPTTGNSIQY

abundance: .
j_gene: TRBJ1-4
v_gene: TRBV20-1
d_gene: .
CDR3aa: SARNFLGAGEKLF

abundance: .
j_gene: TRBJ1-5
v_gene: TRBV20-1
d_gene: .
CDR3aa: SASDSYNQPQH

abundance: many
j_gene: TRBJ2-3
v_gene: TRBV7-2
d_gene: .
CDR3aa: ASSRSIGDTQY

abundance: .
j_gene: TRBJ2-3
v_gene: TRBV27
d_gene: .
CDR3aa: ASSFRGASTDTQY

abundance: .
j_gene: TRBJ1-6
v_gene: TRBV25-1
d_gene: .
CDR3aa: ASREPGSPLH

abundance: few
j_gene: TRBJ2-7
v_gene: TRBV7-2
d_gene: TRBD1
CDR3aa: ASSPYRETGTYEQY

abundance: few
j_gene: TRBJ2-5
v_gene: TRBV7-2
d_gene: TRBD2
CDR3aa: ASRLAGARVETQY

abundance: .
j_gene: TRBJ1-2
v_gene: TRBV19
d_gene: .
CDR3aa: ASKRTVLYGYT

abundance: .
j_gene: TRBJ2-2
v_gene: TRBV6-5
d_gene: .
CDR3aa: ASKSSFTGELF